One and the same sample provided the 23 T cell receptor beta chains below, sequenced in a study of cytomegalovirus exposure and HLA in healthy donors. The PCR ran on 60 Vbeta and 13 Jbeta primers. TCRdb's table, derived via immunoSEQ multiplex PCR, lists solely in-frame clones and lacks some. The sample lists 200,000 or so clones; 78% were seen once. The sample consisted of PBMCs. The origin of the receptors is a woman in her 30s in good health and CMV-seropositive.

The V and J genes are TRBV27 and TRBJ1-5; weak D call: TRBD1 (5 bases). The length of the CDR3 is 14 residues. CDR1 and CDR2 from the germline V gene are MNHEY and SMNVEV (reference sequence). Between the trimmed V and J ends, which lost 8 bases and 6 bases, there was a span of 17 bases. The CDR3 here is CASRAQQGGQPQHF. The CDR3 nucleotides are TGTGCCAGCCGTGCTCAGCAGGGAGGTCAGCCCCAGCATTTT.

V is TRBV6-6 and J is TRBJ2-3, with 8 positions matching TRBD1. Losses at the gene ends were 6 bases for V and 5 bases for J; bases not matched to a gene: 7. The CDR3 spans 14 residues. Germline CDR1 is MNHNY and CDR2 is SVGAGI (reference sequence). The CDR3 coding sequence is TGTGCCAGCAGCCCTACAGGGGGTGGAGATACGCAGTATTTT. Amino acid sequence: CASSPTGGGDTQYF.

The chain is built from TRBV5-1 and TRBJ1-1; D is uncertain. Per the germline V gene, CDR1 is SGHRS and CDR2 is YFSETQ. The CDR3 has 14 amino acids. V lost 4 bases and J 0 bases, leaving 10 bases between the germline ends. In DNA form, the CDR3 reads TGCGCCAGCAGCCACCATGACTTGAACACTGAAGCTTTCTTT. As protein: CASSHHDLNTEAFF.

The gene calls are TRBV2 and TRBJ2-3, with unresolved D. Germline V gene sequence: CDR1 SNHLY, CDR2 FYNNEI. V lost 3 bases, J lost 2 bases, and 12 bases lay in between. The CDR3 extends over 15 amino acids. The DNA of the CDR3 is TGTGCCAGCAGTGATTATGTGGTACTCACAGATACGCAGTATTTT. It codes for CASSDYVVLTDTQYF.

The chain has TRBV7-8 and TRBJ1-6; 10 bases are a match to TRBD1. Germline trimming cut 0 bases from V and 8 bases from J; bases unmatched to any gene: 4. Germline V gives CDR1 SGHVS, CDR2 FQNEAQ. The CDR3 is made up of 16 amino acids. The CDR3 region is CASSLAGGTGDSPLHF. CDR3 nucleotides: TGTGCCAGCAGCTTAGCAGGGGGGACAGGGGATTCACCCCTCCACTTT.

The chain combines TRBV10-1 with TRBJ2-5, with 11 bases aligning to TRBD2. J lost 2 bases, V lost 6 bases, and 5 bases had no gene match. The germline gives CDR1 WNHNN, CDR2 SYGVQD (reference sequence). The CDR3 consists of 15 residues. This chain's CDR3 is CASSGTSGFQETQYF. DNA of the CDR3: TGCGCCAGCAGCGGGACTAGCGGCTTTCAAGAGACCCAGTACTTC.

CDR3 nucleotide sequence: TGCGCCAGCAGCCAAGAAGGGGGTAGCGGGAGATACGAGCAGTACTTC. It yields the protein CASSQEGGSGRYEQYF. This chain links TRBV4-3 with TRBJ2-7, with 9 bases matching TRBD2. Germline values: CDR1 LGHNA, CDR2 YSLEER. The CDR3 has 16 residues. J lost 4 bases, V lost 0 bases, and 7 bases had no gene match.

The rearrangement links TRBV11-2 to TRBJ2-2, with 7 bases fitting TRBD2. The CDR3 has 18 residues. Germline trimming cut 0 bases from V and 3 bases from J; bases unmatched to any gene: 10. Looked up from germline, CDR1 is SGHAT and CDR2 is FQNNGV. CDR3 DNA sequence: TGTGCCAGCAGCTTAGATTTGGTGGGAGGGCCGGACACCGGGGAGCTGTTTTTT. Its protein is CASSLDLVGGPDTGELFF.

J is TRBJ1-4 and V is TRBV6-1; no reliable D call. Trimming cost V 6 bases and J 7 bases, with 12 bases left between them. The CDR3 extends over 13 amino acids. CDR1 and CDR2 from the germline V gene are MNHNS and SASEGT. CDR3: CASRRWGGEKLFF. The DNA of the CDR3 is TGTGCCAGCAGACGGTGGGGAGGTGAAAAACTGTTTTTT.

The V and J genes are TRBV5-1 and TRBJ2-5; 8 bases map to TRBD2. The V and J ends lost 0 bases and 2 bases, in that order; junction bases with no gene match: 3. In germline, CDR1 is SGHRS, CDR2 YFSETQ. The CDR3 covers 15 residues. CDR3: CASSLVAGGQETQYF. In nucleotides, the CDR3 is TGCGCCAGCAGCTTGGTGGCGGGGGGACAAGAGACCCAGTACTTC.

The chain is built from TRBV6-1 and TRBJ2-7, with TRBD1 matching over 7 bases. CDR1 and CDR2 from the germline V gene are MNHNS and SASEGT. This CDR3 is built from 14 residues. The V segment lost 1 base and the J segment 4 bases; nucleotides outside the gene matches: 4. CDR3 coding DNA: TGTGCCAGCAGTGAAGTGGGACAGATATACGAGCAGTACTTC. Translated, it gives CASSEVGQIYEQYF.

The chain recombines TRBV25-1 with TRBJ2-7; TRBD2 aligns across 7 bases. V dropped 7 bases and J dropped 4; count of bases not matched to a gene: 1. CDR3 length: 11 residues. CDR1 MGHDK and CDR2 SYGVNS come from the germline V gene. This CDR3 reads CASTGGYEQYF. In DNA form, the CDR3 reads TGTGCCAGCACGGGGGGTTACGAGCAGTACTTC.

The chain uses TRBV6-4 and TRBJ2-7; the match to TRBD1 covers 8 bases. CDR3 length: 12 amino acids. J lost 5 bases, V lost 6 bases, and 3 bases had no gene match. CDR1 and CDR2 from the germline V gene are MRHNA and SNTAGT. The CDR3 protein is CASRQGANEQYF. CDR3 bases: TGTGCCAGCAGGCAGGGGGCTAACGAGCAGTACTTC.

The genes are TRBV4-3 and TRBJ2-5, with D possibly TRBD1 on 6 matching bases. V lost 1 base and J lost 5, with 11 bases in between. Germline V gives CDR1 LGHNA, CDR2 YSLEER. The CDR3 sequence is 14 residues long. In nucleotides, the CDR3 is TGCGCCAGCAGCCAAGCAACAGGGTGGGAGACCCAGTACTTC. This encodes CASSQATGWETQYF.

The gene calls are TRBV7-9 and TRBJ1-2; 7 nucleotides match TRBD1. This CDR3 is built from 13 residues. Trimming at V came to 8 bases and at J to 8 bases, leaving 11 bases not matched to a gene. Germline CDR1 and CDR2: SEHNR and FQNEAQ (reference sequence). CDR3 amino acids: CASAEPGQRGYTF. DNA of the CDR3: TGTGCCAGCGCCGAACCGGGACAGAGAGGCTACACCTTC.

This clone was counted once. The chain couples TRBV5-1 to TRBJ2-3; no reliable D call. The CDR3 extends over 15 amino acids. Germline lookup yields CDR1 SGHRS and CDR2 YFSETQ. V lost 2 bases to trimming and J lost 5 bases, with 15 bases between them. This CDR3 reads CASSFRASKRDTQYF. DNA for the CDR3: TGCGCCAGCAGCTTTCGAGCATCAAAACGAGATACGCAGTATTTT.

The chain links TRBV5-1 to TRBJ1-6; 7 nucleotides match TRBD1. V trimming: 3 bases; J trimming: 7 bases; junction bases outside the gene matches: 7. The CDR3 contains 15 residues. Germline CDR1 reads SGHRS; CDR2 reads YFSETQ. CDR3 region: CASSYYRGDNSPLHF. CDR3 DNA: TGCGCCAGCAGCTACTACAGGGGAGACAATTCACCCCTCCACTTT.

The V call is TRBV2, the J call TRBJ1-1, with no clear D. Looked up from germline, CDR1 is SNHLY and CDR2 is FYNNEI. Deletions cut 4 bases from V and 1 base from J, with 10 bases between. CDR3 length: 14 amino acids. The CDR3 reads CASSVLLRNTEAFF. The CDR3 bases are TGTGCCAGCAGTGTTTTACTTCGGAACACTGAAGCTTTCTTT.

This chain links TRBV19 with TRBJ2-3; tentative D call: TRBD1 (5 bases). This CDR3 region has 14 residues. V was shortened by 2 bases and J by 7 bases, with 13 bases between the two germline ends. Germline V lookup: CDR1 LNHDA, CDR2 SQIVND (reference sequence). CDR3 residues: CASSIRGPTNTQYF. The CDR3 DNA reads as TGTGCCAGTAGTATAAGGGGCCCTACCAATACGCAGTATTTT.

This clone was picked up many times. The V call is TRBV5-1, the J call TRBJ1-4; possibly TRBD1 for D (5 bases). The CDR3 is 15 residues long. CDR1 SGHRS and CDR2 YFSETQ come from the germline V gene. Trimming left V 1 base short and J 8 bases short, with 15 bases between. CDR3 protein: CASSLPLGGGEKLFF. The CDR3 coding sequence is TGCGCCAGCAGCTTGCCCCTCGGGGGAGGAGAAAAACTGTTTTTT.

The V call is TRBV28, the J call TRBJ1-6, with a weak D call TRBD1 (5 bases). The V and J ends lost 5 bases and 6 bases respectively, with 14 bases between them. The CDR3 length is 15 residues. Germline CDR1 and CDR2: MDHEN and SYDVKM. CDR3 bases: TGTGCCAGCAGTGACCCGACAGATCCTAATTCACCCCTCCACTTT. It translates to CASSDPTDPNSPLHF.

In its sample, this clone was seen a few times. This chain uses TRBV19 with TRBJ1-1, with D possibly TRBD1 on 6 matching bases. The V gene's germline CDR1 is LNHDA and CDR2 SQIVND (reference sequence). The CDR3 sequence is 14 residues long. Trimming left V 6 bases short and J 5 bases short, with 16 bases between. The CDR3 DNA is TGTGCCAGTAGAGAACAGGGTGGCGGGACTGAAGCTTTCTTT. It translates to CASREQGGGTEAFF.

The gene calls are TRBV10-1 and TRBJ2-2, with D uncertain. From germline, CDR1 is WNHNN and CDR2 SYGVQD (reference sequence). V was clipped by 2 bases and J by 0 bases, with 7 bases between them. The CDR3 totals 15 residues. Here the CDR3 DNA reads TGCGCCAGCAGTGAGACAGACCCGAACACCGGGGAGCTGTTTTTT. Amino acid sequence: CASSETDPNTGELFF.